The 14 T cell receptor beta chains in this list originate from one sample, sequenced in a study of cytomegalovirus exposure and HLA in healthy donors. The PCR contained 60 Vbeta and 13 Jbeta primers. The data were produced by immunoSEQ multiplex PCR, yet TCRdb's version contains in-frame clones alone and is incomplete. In the table there are fewer than 150,000 clones, roughly 75% of which are singletons. Sequenced: PBMCs. These receptors came from a man aged 35 to 55 in good health and CMV-seropositive.

This chain joins TRBV7-9 and TRBJ1-5, with D maybe TRBD1 (6 bases). V lost 2 bases and J lost 7, with 21 bases in between. The germline V gene encodes CDR1 SEHNR and CDR2 FQNEAQ (reference sequence). CDR3 length: 17 amino acids. CDR3: CASSLWLGGADGQPQHF. CDR3 coding DNA: TGTGCCAGCAGCTTATGGCTTGGGGGGGCGGACGGGCAGCCCCAGCATTTT.

The rearrangement joins TRBV29-1 to TRBJ2-5, with D possibly TRBD1 on 6 matching bases. The J call may be faulty, since TRBJ2-7 better matches the DNA end. The length of the CDR3 is 12 residues. Germline loops: CDR1 SQVTM, CDR2 ANQGSEA. The CDR3 loop is CSVAGTLYEQYF. CDR3 coding DNA: TGCAGCGTGGCCGGGACACTTTACGAGCAGTACTTC.

The V call is TRBV7-9, the J call TRBJ2-2, with unresolved D. This CDR3 is 12 amino acids long. The V gene lost 10 bases and the J gene lost 5 bases, with 11 bases spanning the gap. Germline loops: CDR1 SEHNR, CDR2 FQNEAQ (reference sequence). The CDR3 reads CATPSETGELFF. The CDR3 DNA reads as TGTGCCACCCCGTCAGAAACCGGGGAGCTGTTTTTT.

The chain is built from TRBV9 and TRBJ1-1; TRBD1 might be the D (5 bases). The CDR3 is 17 residues long. The ends were cut back, 0 bases at V and 0 bases at J, with 15 bases in the middle. CDR1 SGDLS and CDR2 YYNGEE come from the germline V gene. Here the CDR3 reads CASSVAILGHMNTEAFF. As DNA, the CDR3 is TGTGCCAGCAGCGTAGCTATCTTAGGACACATGAACACTGAAGCTTTCTTT.

The V call is TRBV29-1, the J call TRBJ1-1; D might be TRBD1 (5 bases). Germline-derived CDR1 and CDR2 are SQVTM and ANQGSEA. V was trimmed by 4 bases and J by 8 bases, leaving 14 bases between them. The CDR3 runs to 12 residues. The CDR3 reads CSVVRARYEAFF. In nucleotides, the CDR3 is TGCAGCGTTGTCAGGGCCCGATACGAAGCTTTCTTT.

This clone was counted between two and nine times. The chain recombines TRBV5-6 with TRBJ1-2, with a possible D match to TRBD1 (5 bases). The V gene's germline CDR1 is SGHDT and CDR2 YYEEEE. The CDR3 loop spans 12 amino acids. Trimming removed 7 bases from V and 2 bases from J, with 9 bases in between. CDR3 DNA sequence: TGTGCCAGCTGGGGCCGAAACTATGGCTACACCTTC. It translates to CASWGRNYGYTF.

The rearrangement links TRBV28 to TRBJ2-7, with D unclear. Looked up from germline, CDR1 is MDHEN and CDR2 is SYDVKM. The CDR3 is 12 residues long. Between the trimmed V and J ends, which lost 6 bases and 0 bases, there was a span of 6 bases. DNA for the CDR3: TGTGCCAGCAGAGTCAGCTCCTACGAGCAGTACTTC. Translating gives CASRVSSYEQYF.

The chain is built from TRBV5-1 and TRBJ2-3; possible D gene TRBD2, 5 bases. This CDR3 has 15 amino acids. Looked up from germline, CDR1 is SGHRS and CDR2 is YFSETQ. V gave up 5 bases and J gave up 5 bases, with 18 bases separating them. CDR3 in DNA: TGCGCCAGCAGTCCGGACTCGGGTATGAGAGATACGCAGTATTTT. Its protein product is CASSPDSGMRDTQYF.

This sequence joins TRBV11-2 and TRBJ2-2, with 7 bases lining up with TRBD2. Trimming took 5 bases from V and 9 from J; bases not matched to a gene: 15. The CDR3 loop spans 16 amino acids. Germline V CDR1 and CDR2: SGHAT, FQNNGV. CDR3 nucleotide sequence: TGTGCCAGCAGCAGCGGGAAACCTAGAAGGAACCGGGAGCTGTTTTTT. Translated, it gives CASSSGKPRRNRELFF.

The chain carries TRBV28 and TRBJ2-5; TRBD2 matches 9 bases. Germline CDR1 is MDHEN and CDR2 is SYDVKM. The V segment lost 5 bases and the J segment 4 bases; nucleotides outside the gene matches: 14. The length of the CDR3 is 17 residues. CDR3 coding DNA: TGTGCCAGCAGTCCCCCTTTTCTAGCGGGGCCACGAGAGACCCAGTACTTC. Protein sequence: CASSPPFLAGPRETQYF. Filled out from reference TRBV28 and TRBJ2-5, the complete variable domain reads DVKVTQSSRYLVKRTGEKVFLECVQDMDHENMFWYRQDPGLGLRLIYFSYDVKMKEKGDIPEGYSVSREKKERFSLILESASTNQTSMYLCASSPPFLAGPRETQYFGPGTRLLVL.

This rearrangement joins TRBV29-1 to TRBJ2-1, with 14 positions matching TRBD2. Losses at the gene ends were 7 bases for V and 4 bases for J; bases not matched to a gene: 9. Looked up from germline, CDR1 is SQVTM and CDR2 is ANQGSEA. CDR3 length equals 16 residues. In nucleotides, the CDR3 is TGCAGCGCCGAGGGACTAGCGGGAGTTGAGTACAATGAGCAGTTCTTC. It codes for CSAEGLAGVEYNEQFF.

V usage is TRBV5-4 and J usage is TRBJ2-2; D gene ambiguous. V lost 0 bases and J 1 base, leaving 4 bases between the germline ends. CDR3 length: 14 residues. The V gene's germline CDR1 is SGHNT and CDR2 YYREEE (reference sequence). Here the CDR3 DNA reads TGTGCCAGCAGCTTGGTCCAGAACACCGGGGAGCTGTTTTTT. Encoded protein: CASSLVQNTGELFF.

Regarding this clone: The junction departs from the called germline gene at one end, perhaps through a read error. This sequence joins TRBV7-7 and TRBJ2-7; 9 nucleotides align to TRBD1. The CDR3 runs to 12 residues. Germline values: CDR1 SSHAT, CDR2 FNYEAQ (reference sequence). The CDR3, as DNA: TGTGCTAGCAGCCAGGACAGGGGCGAGCAGTACTTC. It translates to CASSQDRGEQYF.

The V call is TRBV4-2, the J call TRBJ2-5; D perhaps matches TRBD1 (6 bases). Trimming took off 1 base at V and 1 base at J, with 16 bases between the two ends. Germline V gene lookup returns CDR1 LGHNA and CDR2 YNFKEQ. The length of the CDR3 is 17 residues. In DNA form, the CDR3 reads TGTGCCAGCAGCCAAGGGCAGGGGAATACCCCCCAAGAGACCCAGTACTTC. Translating gives CASSQGQGNTPQETQYF.